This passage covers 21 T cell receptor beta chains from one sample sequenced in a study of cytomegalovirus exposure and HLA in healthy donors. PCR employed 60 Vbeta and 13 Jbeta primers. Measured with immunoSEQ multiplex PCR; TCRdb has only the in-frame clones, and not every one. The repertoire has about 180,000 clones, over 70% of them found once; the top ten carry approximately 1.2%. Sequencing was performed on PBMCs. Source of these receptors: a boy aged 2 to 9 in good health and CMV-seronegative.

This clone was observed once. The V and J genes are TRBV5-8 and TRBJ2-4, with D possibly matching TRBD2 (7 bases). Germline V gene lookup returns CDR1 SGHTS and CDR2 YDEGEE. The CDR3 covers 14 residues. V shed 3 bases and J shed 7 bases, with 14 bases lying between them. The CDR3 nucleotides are TGTGCCAGCAGCTCCGAGGGGGGGATCAACATTCAGTACTTC. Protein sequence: CASSSEGGINIQYF. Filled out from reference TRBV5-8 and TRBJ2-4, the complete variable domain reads EAGVTQSPTHLIKTRGQQATLRCSPISGHTSVYWYQQALGLGLQFLLWYDEGEERNRGNFPPRFSGRQFPNYSSELNVNALELEDSALYLCASSSEGGINIQYFGAGTRLSVL.

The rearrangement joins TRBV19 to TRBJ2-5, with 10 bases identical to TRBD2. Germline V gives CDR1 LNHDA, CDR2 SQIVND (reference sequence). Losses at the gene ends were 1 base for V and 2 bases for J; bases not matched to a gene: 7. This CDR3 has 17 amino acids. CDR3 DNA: TGTGCCAGTAGTATAGTTTCCCAGACTAGCGGGCAAGAGACCCAGTACTTC. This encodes CASSIVSQTSGQETQYF.

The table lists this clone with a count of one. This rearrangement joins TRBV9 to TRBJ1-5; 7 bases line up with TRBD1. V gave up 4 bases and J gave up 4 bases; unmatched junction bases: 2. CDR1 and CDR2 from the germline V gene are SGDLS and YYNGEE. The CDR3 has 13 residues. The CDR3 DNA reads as TGTGCCAGCAGCATACAGGGGAATCAGCCCCAGCATTTT. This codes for CASSIQGNQPQHF.

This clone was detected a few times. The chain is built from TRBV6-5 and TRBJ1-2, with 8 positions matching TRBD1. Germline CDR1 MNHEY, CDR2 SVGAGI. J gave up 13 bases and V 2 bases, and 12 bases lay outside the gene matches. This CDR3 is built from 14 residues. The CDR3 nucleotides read TGTGCCAGCAGTTACCCCGGGACAGGTTTTTCCTGCACCTTC. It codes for CASSYPGTGFSCTF.

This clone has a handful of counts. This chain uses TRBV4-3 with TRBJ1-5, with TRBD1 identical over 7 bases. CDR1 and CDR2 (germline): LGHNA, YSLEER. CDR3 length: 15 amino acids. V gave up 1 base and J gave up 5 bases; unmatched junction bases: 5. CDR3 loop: CASSQGRGRDQPQHF. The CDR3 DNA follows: TGCGCCAGCAGCCAAGGAAGGGGGCGGGATCAGCCCCAGCATTTT.

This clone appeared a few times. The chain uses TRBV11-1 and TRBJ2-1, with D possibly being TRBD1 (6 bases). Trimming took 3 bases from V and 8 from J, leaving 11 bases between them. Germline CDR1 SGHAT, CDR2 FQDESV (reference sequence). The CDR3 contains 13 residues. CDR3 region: CASSFRSGDEQFF. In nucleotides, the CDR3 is TGTGCCAGCAGCTTCCGGTCAGGGGATGAGCAGTTCTTC.

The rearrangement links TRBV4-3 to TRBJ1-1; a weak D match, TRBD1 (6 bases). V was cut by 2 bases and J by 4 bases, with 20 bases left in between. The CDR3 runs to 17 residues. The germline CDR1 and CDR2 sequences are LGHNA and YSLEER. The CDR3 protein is CASSQSYPRGAGTEAFF. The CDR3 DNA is TGCGCCAGCAGCCAATCTTACCCCCGGGGGGCCGGCACTGAAGCTTTCTTT.

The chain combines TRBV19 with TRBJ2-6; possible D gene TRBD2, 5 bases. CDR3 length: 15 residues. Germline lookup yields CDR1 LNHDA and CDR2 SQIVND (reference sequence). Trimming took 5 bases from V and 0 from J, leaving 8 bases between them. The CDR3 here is CASSPTSSGANVLTF. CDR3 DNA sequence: TGTGCCAGTAGTCCCACTAGCTCTGGGGCCAACGTCCTGACTTTC. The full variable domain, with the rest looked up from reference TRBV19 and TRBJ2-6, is DGGITQSPKYLFRKEGQNVTLSCEQNLNHDAMYWYRQDPGQGLRLIYYSQIVNDFQKGDIAEGYSVSREKKESFPLTVTSAQKNPTAFYLCASSPTSSGANVLTFGAGSRLTVL.

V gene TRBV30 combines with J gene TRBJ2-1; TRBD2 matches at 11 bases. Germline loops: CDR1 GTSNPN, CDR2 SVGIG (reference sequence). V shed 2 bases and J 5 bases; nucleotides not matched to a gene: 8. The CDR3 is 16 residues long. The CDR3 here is CAWSTGTSGHNNEQFF. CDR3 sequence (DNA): TGTGCCTGGAGTACCGGGACTAGCGGCCATAACAATGAGCAGTTCTTC.

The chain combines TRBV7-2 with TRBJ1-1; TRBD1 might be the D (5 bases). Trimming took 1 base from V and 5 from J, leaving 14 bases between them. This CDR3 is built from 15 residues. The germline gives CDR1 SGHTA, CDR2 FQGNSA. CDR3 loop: CASSLVVFGGTEAFF. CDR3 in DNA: TGTGCCAGCAGCTTAGTCGTATTCGGGGGGACTGAAGCTTTCTTT.

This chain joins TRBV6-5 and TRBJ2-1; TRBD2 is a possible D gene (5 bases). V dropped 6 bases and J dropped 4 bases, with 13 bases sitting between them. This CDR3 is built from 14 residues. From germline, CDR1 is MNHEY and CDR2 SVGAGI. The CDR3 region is CASSPEGGYNEQFF. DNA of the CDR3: TGTGCCAGCAGCCCCGAGGGCGGATACAATGAGCAGTTCTTC.

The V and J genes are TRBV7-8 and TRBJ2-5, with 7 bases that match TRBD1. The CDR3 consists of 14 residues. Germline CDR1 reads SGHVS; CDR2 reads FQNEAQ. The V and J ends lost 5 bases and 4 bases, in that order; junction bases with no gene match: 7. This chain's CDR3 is CASSPRTGGETQYF. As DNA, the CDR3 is TGTGCCAGCAGCCCTAGGACAGGAGGAGAGACCCAGTACTTC.

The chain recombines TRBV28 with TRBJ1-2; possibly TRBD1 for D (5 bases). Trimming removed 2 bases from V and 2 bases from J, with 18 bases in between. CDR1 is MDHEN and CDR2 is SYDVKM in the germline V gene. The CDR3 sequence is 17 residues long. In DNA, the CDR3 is TGTGCCAGCAGTTTAGGAATCGCCAGGGCGGTGAACTATGGCTACACCTTC. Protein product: CASSLGIARAVNYGYTF.

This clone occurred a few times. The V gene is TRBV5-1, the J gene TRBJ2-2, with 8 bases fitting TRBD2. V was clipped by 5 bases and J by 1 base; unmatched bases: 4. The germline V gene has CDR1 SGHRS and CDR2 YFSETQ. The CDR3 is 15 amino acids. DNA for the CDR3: TGCGCCAGCAGGTTAGCGGGACTGAACACCGGGGAGCTGTTTTTT. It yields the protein CASRLAGLNTGELFF.

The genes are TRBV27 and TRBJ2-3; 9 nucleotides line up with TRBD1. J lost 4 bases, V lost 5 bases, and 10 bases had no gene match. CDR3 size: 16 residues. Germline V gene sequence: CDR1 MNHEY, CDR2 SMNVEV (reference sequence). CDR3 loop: CASSPGQGRLPDTQYF. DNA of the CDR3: TGTGCCAGCAGTCCGGGACAGGGTAGGTTGCCAGATACGCAGTATTTT.

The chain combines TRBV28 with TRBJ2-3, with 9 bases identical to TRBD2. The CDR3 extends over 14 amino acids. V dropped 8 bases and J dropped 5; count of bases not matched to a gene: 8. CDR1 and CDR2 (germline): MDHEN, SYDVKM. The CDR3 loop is CASGGGRAVDTQYF. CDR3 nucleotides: TGTGCCAGCGGTGGCGGGAGGGCCGTAGATACGCAGTATTTT. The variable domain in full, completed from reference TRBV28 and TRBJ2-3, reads DVKVTQSSRYLVKRTGEKVFLECVQDMDHENMFWYRQDPGLGLRLIYFSYDVKMKEKGDIPEGYSVSREKKERFSLILESASTNQTSMYLCASGGGRAVDTQYFGPGTRLTVL.

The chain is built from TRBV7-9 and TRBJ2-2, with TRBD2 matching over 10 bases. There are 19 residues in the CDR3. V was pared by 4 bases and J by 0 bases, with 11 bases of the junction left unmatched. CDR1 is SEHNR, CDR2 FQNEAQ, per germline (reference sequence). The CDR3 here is CASSSRWGSGRPNTGELFF. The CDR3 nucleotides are TGTGCCAGCAGCTCCCGGTGGGGTAGCGGGAGGCCGAACACCGGGGAGCTGTTTTTT.

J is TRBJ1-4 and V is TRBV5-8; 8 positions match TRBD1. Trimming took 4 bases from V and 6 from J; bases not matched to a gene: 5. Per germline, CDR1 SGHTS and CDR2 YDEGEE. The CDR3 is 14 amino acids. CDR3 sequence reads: CASSQTGGDEKLFF. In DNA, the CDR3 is TGTGCCAGCAGCCAAACAGGGGGTGATGAAAAACTGTTTTTT.

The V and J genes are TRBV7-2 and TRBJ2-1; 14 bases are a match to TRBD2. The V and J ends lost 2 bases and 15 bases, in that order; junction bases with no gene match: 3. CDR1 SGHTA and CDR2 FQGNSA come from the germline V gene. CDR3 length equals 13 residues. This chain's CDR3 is CASSLRTSGRPFF. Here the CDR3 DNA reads TGTGCCAGCAGCTTACGGACTAGCGGGAGGCCGTTCTTC.

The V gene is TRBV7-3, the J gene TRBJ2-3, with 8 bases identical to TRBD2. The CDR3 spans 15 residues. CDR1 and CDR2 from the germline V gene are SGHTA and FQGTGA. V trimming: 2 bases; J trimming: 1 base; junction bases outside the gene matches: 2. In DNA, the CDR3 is TGTGCCAGCAGCTTAGACGGGAGGGGCACAGATACGCAGTATTTT. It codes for CASSLDGRGTDTQYF.

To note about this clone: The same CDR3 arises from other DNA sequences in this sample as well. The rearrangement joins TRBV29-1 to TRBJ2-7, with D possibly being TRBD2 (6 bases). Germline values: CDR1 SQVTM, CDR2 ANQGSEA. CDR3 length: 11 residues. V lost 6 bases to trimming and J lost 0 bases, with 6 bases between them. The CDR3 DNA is TGCAGCGTCGGGAGCTCCTACGAGCAGTACTTC. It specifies CSVGSSYEQYF.